One TCR beta chain is described in this entry. The sample originates from a study of OX40 agonist ivuxolimab in advanced cancers. On the study more broadly: The treatment was a fully human IgG2 OX40 agonist, ivuxolimab.

Clones were sequenced by immunoSEQ multiplex PCR, and TCRdb holds only the in-frame ones, with some missing. The sample has tens of thousands of clones; 80% to 90% are singletons. With 5 bases removed from V and 10 bases from J, the gap between germline ends came to 30 bases. CDR3 length equals 17 residues. Germline lookup yields CDR1 SEHNR and CDR2 FQNEAQ (reference sequence). Sequenced material: CD4+ or CD8+ T cells sorted from blood, taken in a trial of the OX40 agonist ivuxolimab. This chain uses TRBV7-9 with TRBJ2-7; D ambiguous. The source is an adult with an advanced solid tumor such as melanoma, head and neck, liver or kidney cancer. CDR3 coding DNA: TGTGCCAGCAGCCCCTCCCGAGGCTTCTCGAGCCCAGGCGAACAGTACTTC. This gives the protein CASSPSRGFSSPGEQYF. The full variable domain, its missing parts supplied by reference TRBV7-9 and TRBJ2-7, is DTGVSQNPRHKITKRGQNVTFRCDPISEHNRLYWYRQTLGQGPEFLTYFQNEAQLEKSRLLSDRFSAERPKGSFSTLEIQRTEQGDSAMYLCASSPSRGFSSPGEQYFGPGTRLTVT.